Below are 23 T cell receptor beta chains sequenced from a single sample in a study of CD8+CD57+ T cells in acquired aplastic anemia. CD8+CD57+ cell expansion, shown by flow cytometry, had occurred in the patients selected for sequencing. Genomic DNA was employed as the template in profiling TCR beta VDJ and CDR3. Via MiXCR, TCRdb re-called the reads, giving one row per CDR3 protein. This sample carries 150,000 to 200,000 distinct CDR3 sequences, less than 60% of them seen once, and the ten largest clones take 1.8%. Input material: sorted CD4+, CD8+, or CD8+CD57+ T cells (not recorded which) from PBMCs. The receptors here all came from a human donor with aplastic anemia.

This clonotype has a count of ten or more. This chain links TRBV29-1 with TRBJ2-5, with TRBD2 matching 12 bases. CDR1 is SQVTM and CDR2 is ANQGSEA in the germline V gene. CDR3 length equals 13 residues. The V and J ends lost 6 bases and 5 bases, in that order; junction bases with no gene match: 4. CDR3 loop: CSVGLAGRETQYF. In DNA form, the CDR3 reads TGCAGCGTCGGACTAGCGGGGAGGGAGACCCAGTACTTC.

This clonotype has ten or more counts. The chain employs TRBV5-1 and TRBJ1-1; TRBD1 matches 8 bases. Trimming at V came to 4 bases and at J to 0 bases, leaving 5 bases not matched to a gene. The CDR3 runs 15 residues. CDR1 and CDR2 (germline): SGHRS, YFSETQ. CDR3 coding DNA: TGCGCCAGCAGCGGGGGACAGGTACTGAACACTGAAGCTTTCTTT. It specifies CASSGGQVLNTEAFF. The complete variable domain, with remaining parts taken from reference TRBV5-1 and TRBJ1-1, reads KAGVTQTPRYLIKTRGQQVTLSCSPISGHRSVSWYQQTPGQGLQFLFEYFSETQRNKGNFPGRFSGRQFSNSRSEMNVSTLELGDSALYLCASSGGQVLNTEAFFGQGTRLTVV.

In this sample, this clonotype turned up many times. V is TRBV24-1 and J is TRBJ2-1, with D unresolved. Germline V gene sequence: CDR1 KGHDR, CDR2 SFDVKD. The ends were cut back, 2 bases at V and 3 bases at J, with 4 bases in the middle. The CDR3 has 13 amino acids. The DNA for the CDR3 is TGTGCCACCAGTGATTCTAACTACAATGAGCAGTTCTTC. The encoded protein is CATSDSNYNEQFF.

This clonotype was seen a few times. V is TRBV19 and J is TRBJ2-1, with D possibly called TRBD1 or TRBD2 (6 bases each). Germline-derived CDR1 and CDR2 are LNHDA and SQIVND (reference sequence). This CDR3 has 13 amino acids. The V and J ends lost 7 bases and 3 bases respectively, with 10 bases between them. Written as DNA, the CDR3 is TGTGCCAGTAAGGGGGGTGGCTACAATGAGCAGTTCTTC. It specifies CASKGGGYNEQFF.

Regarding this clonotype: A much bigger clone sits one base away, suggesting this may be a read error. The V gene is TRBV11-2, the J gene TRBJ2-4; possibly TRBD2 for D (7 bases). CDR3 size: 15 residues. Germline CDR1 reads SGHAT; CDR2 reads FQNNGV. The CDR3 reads CASSLAGGAKSIQYF. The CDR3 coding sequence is TGTGCCAGCAGCTTAGCTGGGGGGGCCAAAAGCATTCAGTACTTC.

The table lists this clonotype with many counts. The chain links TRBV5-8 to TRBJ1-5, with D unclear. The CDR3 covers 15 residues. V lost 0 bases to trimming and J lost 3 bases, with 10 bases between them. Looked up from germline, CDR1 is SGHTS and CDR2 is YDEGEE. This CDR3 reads CASSLGQRLNQPQHF. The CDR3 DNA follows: TGTGCCAGCAGCTTGGGGCAGCGACTCAATCAGCCCCAGCATTTT.

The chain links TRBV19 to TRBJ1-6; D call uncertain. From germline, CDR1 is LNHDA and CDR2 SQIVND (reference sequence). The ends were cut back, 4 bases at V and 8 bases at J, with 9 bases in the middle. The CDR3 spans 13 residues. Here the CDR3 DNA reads TGTGCCAGTAGTAGAGCCGCACATTCACCCCTCCACTTT. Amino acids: CASSRAAHSPLHF.

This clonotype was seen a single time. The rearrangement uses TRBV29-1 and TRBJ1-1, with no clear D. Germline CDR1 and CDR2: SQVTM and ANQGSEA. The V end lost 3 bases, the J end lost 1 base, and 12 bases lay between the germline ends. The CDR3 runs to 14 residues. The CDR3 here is CSVDKTAQNTEAFF. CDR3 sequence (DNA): TGCAGCGTTGACAAAACAGCGCAGAACACTGAAGCTTTCTTT. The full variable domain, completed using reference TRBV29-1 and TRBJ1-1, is SAVISQKPSRDICQRGTSLTIQCQVDSQVTMMFWYRQQPGQSLTLIATANQGSEATYESGFVIDKFPISRPNLTFSTLTVSNMSPEDSSIYLCSVDKTAQNTEAFFGQGTRLTVV.

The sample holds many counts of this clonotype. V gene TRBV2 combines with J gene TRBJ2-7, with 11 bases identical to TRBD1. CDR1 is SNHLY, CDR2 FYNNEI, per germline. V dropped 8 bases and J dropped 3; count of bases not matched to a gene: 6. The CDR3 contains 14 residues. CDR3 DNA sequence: TGTGCCAGCTCGGGACAGGGGGGAGGCTACGAGCAGTACTTC. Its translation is CASSGQGGGYEQYF.

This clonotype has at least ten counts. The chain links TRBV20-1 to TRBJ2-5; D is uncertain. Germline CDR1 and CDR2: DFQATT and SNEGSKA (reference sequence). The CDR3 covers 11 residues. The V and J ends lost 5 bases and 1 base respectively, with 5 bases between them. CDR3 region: CSAPIQETQYF. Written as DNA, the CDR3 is TGCAGTGCTCCCATCCAAGAGACCCAGTACTTC.

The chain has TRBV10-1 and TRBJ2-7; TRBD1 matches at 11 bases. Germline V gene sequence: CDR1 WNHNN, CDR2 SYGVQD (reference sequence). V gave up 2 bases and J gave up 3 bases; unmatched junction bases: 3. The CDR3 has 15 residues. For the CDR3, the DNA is TGCGCCAGCAGTGAGGGGACAGGGGGATTCTACGAGCAGTACTTC. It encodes CASSEGTGGFYEQYF.

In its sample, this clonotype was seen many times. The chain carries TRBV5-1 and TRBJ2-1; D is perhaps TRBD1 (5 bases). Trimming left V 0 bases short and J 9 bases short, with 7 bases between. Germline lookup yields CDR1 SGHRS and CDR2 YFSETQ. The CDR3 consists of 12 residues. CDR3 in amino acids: CASSLGQGEQFF. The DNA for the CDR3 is TGCGCCAGCAGCTTGGGCCAGGGTGAGCAGTTCTTC.

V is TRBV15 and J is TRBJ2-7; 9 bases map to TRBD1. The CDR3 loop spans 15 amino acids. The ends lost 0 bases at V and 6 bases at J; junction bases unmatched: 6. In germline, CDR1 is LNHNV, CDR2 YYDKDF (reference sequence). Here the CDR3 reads CATSRDGQGLFEQYF. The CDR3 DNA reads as TGTGCCACCAGCAGAGATGGACAGGGGCTCTTCGAGCAGTACTTC.

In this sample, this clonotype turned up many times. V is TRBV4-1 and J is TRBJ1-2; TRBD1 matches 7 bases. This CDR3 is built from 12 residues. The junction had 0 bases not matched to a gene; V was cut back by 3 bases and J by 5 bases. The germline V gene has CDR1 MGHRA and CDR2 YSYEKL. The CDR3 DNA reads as TGCGCCAGCAGCCAGACAGGGTATGGCTACACCTTC. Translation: CASSQTGYGYTF.

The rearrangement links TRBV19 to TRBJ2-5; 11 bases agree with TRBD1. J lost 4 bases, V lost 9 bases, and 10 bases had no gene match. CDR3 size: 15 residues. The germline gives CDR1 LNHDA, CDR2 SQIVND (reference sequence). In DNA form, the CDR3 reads TGTGCCAGCAGCCCCATAGGACAGGGGGCAGAGACCCAGTACTTC. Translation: CASSPIGQGAETQYF.

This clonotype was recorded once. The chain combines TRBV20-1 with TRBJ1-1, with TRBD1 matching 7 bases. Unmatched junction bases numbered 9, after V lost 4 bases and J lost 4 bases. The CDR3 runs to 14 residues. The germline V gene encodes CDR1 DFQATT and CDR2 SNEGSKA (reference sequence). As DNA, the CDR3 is TGCAGTGCTAAACAGGGGCGGGGGAGCACTGAAGCTTTCTTT. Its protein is CSAKQGRGSTEAFF.

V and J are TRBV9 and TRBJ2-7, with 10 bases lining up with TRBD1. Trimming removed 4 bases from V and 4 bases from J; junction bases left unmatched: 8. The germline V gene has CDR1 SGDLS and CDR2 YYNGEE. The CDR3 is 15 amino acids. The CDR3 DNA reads TGTGCCAGCAGCCCGGGACAGGGGCGGCGATACGAGCAGTACTTC. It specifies CASSPGQGRRYEQYF.

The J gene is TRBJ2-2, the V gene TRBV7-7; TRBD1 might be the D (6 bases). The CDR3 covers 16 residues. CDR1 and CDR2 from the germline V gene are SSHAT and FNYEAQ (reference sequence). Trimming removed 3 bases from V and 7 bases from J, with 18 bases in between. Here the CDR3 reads CASSFTSGTMGGELFF. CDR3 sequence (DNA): TGTGCCAGCAGCTTTACCTCCGGGACAATGGGCGGGGAGCTGTTTTTT.

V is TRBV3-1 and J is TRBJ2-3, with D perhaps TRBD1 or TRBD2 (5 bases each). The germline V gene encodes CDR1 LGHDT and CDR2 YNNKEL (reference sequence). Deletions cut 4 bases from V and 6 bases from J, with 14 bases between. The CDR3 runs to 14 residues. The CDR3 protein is CASSLGTHGDTQYF. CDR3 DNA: TGTGCCAGCAGCCTCGGGACCCACGGGGATACGCAGTATTTT.

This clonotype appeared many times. The CDR3 DNA follows: TGCAGTGCTTATGCGGGACCGAGGAACACTGAAGCTTTCTTT. Its translation: CSAYAGPRNTEAFF. The chain employs TRBV20-1 and TRBJ1-1, with D maybe TRBD1 (5 bases). The V and J ends lost 5 bases and 1 base respectively, with 14 bases between them. CDR3 length equals 14 residues. Germline CDR1 DFQATT, CDR2 SNEGSKA (reference sequence).

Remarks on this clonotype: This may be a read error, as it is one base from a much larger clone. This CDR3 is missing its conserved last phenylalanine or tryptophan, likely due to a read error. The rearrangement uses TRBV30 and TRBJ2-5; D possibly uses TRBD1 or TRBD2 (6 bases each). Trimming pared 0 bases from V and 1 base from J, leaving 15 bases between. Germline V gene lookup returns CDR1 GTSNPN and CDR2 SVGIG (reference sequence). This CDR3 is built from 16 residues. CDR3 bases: TGTGCCTGGAGTGTACAAGGGGGACTTCGCCAAGAGACCCAGTACCTC. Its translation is CAWSVQGGLRQETQYL.

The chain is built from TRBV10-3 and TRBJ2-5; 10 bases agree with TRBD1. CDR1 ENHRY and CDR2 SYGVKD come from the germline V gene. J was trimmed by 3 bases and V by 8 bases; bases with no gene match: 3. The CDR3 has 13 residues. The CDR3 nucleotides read TGTGCCATCCCCGGACAGGGGGAAGAGACCCAGTACTTC. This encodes CAIPGQGEETQYF.

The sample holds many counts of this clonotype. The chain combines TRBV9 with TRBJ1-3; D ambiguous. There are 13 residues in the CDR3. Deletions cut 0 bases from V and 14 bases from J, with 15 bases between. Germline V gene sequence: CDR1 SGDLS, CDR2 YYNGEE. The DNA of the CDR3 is TGTGCCAGCAGCGTAGAGGGTTCGACAAATTTATATTTT. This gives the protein CASSVEGSTNLYF. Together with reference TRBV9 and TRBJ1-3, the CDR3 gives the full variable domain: DSGVTQTPKHLITATGQRVTLRCSPRSGDLSVYWYQQSLDQGLQFLIQYYNGEERAKGNILERFSAQQFPDLHSELNLSSLELGDSALYFCASSVEGSTNLYFGEGSWLTVV.